The clone carrying this T cell receptor (beta chain) appeared a few times. These data are taken from a study of regulatory T cells in long-lasting Graves disease. iRepertoire HTBI primers and Arm-PCR of CDR3 regions built TCR beta libraries. Each CDR3 protein gets one entry after TCRdb re-called the multiplex PCR reads with MiXCR. The sample yields about 540,000 distinct CDR3 sequences, approximately 13% seen once. The germline CDR1 and CDR2 sequences are MNHNS and SASEGT. V was trimmed by 8 bases and J by 3 bases, leaving 17 bases between them. The CDR3 contains 14 residues. The time point: newly diagnosed GD, antithyroid drugs for less than 3 months. Preparation of the TCR library used RNA extracted from PBMCs. These sequences were also reported in another study, on T cells in Graves' hyperthyroidism and ophthalmopathy. That report notes: First-round RT-PCR of the TCR CDR3 relied on the HTBI primer set. Most expanded thyroid clonotypes above 0.001 recurred in blood.

The specimen was peripheral blood mononuclear cells (PBMCs), collected at new diagnosis, from a patient treated with antithyroid drugs. This chain uses TRBV6-1 with TRBJ2-7, with D unresolved. This clonotype was sampled from a man under 40 with Graves disease. In nucleotides, the CDR3 is TGTGCCAGCCTAGATCGGGCTGGCGGCTACGAGCAGTACTTC. This gives the protein CASLDRAGGYEQYF.